This T cell receptor (beta chain) emerged from a study of cytomegalovirus exposure and HLA in healthy donors. Study-level points and caveats: Later on, an analysis tied around 17,000 TCR beta sequences to HLA alleles at 0.05 false discovery rate.

PCR used 60 Vbeta primers and 13 Jbeta primers. The assay was immunoSEQ multiplex PCR, and TCRdb's table has in-frame clones only and misses some. There are approximately 150,000 clones in the sample; roughly four fifths occur only once, and about 13% lies in the top ten. This clone was seen a single time. Its antigen is not known. This CDR3 region has 15 residues. Unmatched junction bases numbered 5, after V lost 2 bases and J lost 3 bases. Germline CDR1 SGHTA, CDR2 FQGTGA. The sample comprised PBMCs. This TCR derives from a woman in her 50s in good health and CMV-seronegative. This chain uses TRBV7-3 with TRBJ2-7; 9 bases map to TRBD1. CDR3 DNA: TGTGCCAGCAGCTTAGGAGGGACAGGGTTCTACGAGCAGTACTTC. The encoded protein is CASSLGGTGFYEQYF. Using reference TRBV7-3 and TRBJ2-7 for the parts outside the CDR3, the full variable domain is GAGVSQTPSNKVTEKGKYVELRCDPISGHTALYWYRQSLGQGPEFLIYFQGTGAADDSGLPNDRFFAVRPEGSVSTLKIQRTERGDSAVYLCASSLGGTGFYEQYFGPGTRLTVT.